This T cell receptor beta chain was retrieved from a study of T cell responses to AZD1222 COVID-19 vaccine. Overall study findings and caveats: Possibly, clonal diversity was underestimated; donors were largely white British and included more females. Repertoires were sampled only after the peak T cell response. Researchers report vaccine-associated CD4 TCRs spanning spike, with dominance at 160-218 and 743-854.

This table comes from immunoSEQ multiplex PCR, and its TCRdb copy is limited to in-frame clones, with some not included. The table records more than 150,000 clones, roughly 93% of them present only once. In this sample, this clone turned up once. The antigen remains undetermined. The sequencing used peripheral blood, collected on day 0 of AZD1222 vaccination. The sequence was collected from an adult in good health.

CDR3 sequence reads: CASSWRWTRSADTQYF. Here the CDR3 DNA reads TGTGCCAGCAGCTGGAGATGGACGAGGTCGGCAGATACGCAGTATTTT. This rearrangement joins TRBV5-5 to TRBJ2-3; D gene unclear. V was shortened by 3 bases and J by 4 bases, with 18 bases between the two germline ends. This CDR3 spans 16 amino acids. CDR1 and CDR2 (germline): SGHKS, YYEKEE (reference sequence).